These 2 T cell receptor beta chains were sequenced from one sample in a study of blood T cell repertoires in COVID-19. The protocol was immunoSEQ multiplex PCR, while the TCRdb copy is restricted to in-frame clones and leaves out a portion. Counted here are 99,000 or so clones, 90% to 95% occurring once; the ten biggest clones make up approximately 5.6%. Material: peripheral blood. These receptor sequences come from a human donor in a cohort sampled during active COVID-19.

This clone was picked up one time. The chain combines TRBV2 with TRBJ1-6, with a possible D match to TRBD1 (6 bases). Looked up from germline, CDR1 is SNHLY and CDR2 is FYNNEI. This CDR3 contains 16 residues. Trimming removed 7 bases at V and 6 bases at J, with 19 bases between. The CDR3 DNA reads TGTGCCAGCATTCGTCGGCCAGGGGAGGGTAATTCACCCCTCCACTTT. It is translated as CASIRRPGEGNSPLHF. Full variable domain (missing parts from reference TRBV2 and TRBJ1-6): EPEVTQTPSHQVTQMGQEVILRCVPISNHLYFYWYRQILGQKVEFLVSFYNNEISEKSEIFDDQFSVERPDGSNFTLKIRSTKLEDSAMYFCASIRRPGEGNSPLHFGNGTRLTVT.

Comments on this clone: Additional DNA sequences in this sample encode the identical CDR3. CDR3 bases: TGTGCCAGCAGCTTCGGCGGGGGTGGGAATGAGCAGTTCTTC. Translated, it gives CASSFGGGGNEQFF. The V call is TRBV7-3, the J call TRBJ2-1, with 7 bases aligning to TRBD2. The CDR3 consists of 14 residues. J was trimmed by 7 bases and V by 3 bases; bases with no gene match: 6. Per germline, CDR1 SGHTA and CDR2 FQGTGA.